This TCR beta chain originates from a study of cytomegalovirus exposure and HLA in healthy donors. Study-wide results and limits: In a later analysis, parvovirus B19, influenza, CMV and Epstein-Barr virus appeared linked to several top co-occurrence clusters.

CDR1 and CDR2 from the germline V gene are SGHDT and YYEEEE. This CDR3 region has 17 residues. Trimming took 0 bases from V and 6 from J, leaving 16 bases between them. For this clone: Its specificity is not known.

Researchers ran the PCR with 60 Vbeta and 13 Jbeta primers. TCRdb keeps only in-frame clones here, not all; method: immunoSEQ multiplex PCR. The data hold 130,000 or so clones, with over 75% observed a single time. Regarding donors, all were healthy bone marrow donors. V is TRBV5-6 and J is TRBJ1-6, with D maybe TRBD1 (5 bases). The sequenced material came from PBMCs. The receptor comes from a man under 40 in good health and CMV-seronegative. For the CDR3, the DNA is TGTGCCAGCAGCTTGGACCGTGGCAGGGATGGTAATTCACCCCTCCACTTT. Its protein is CASSLDRGRDGNSPLHF.